The rows below give T cell receptor beta chains drawn from one sample of a study of blood T cells in healthy people across ages. TCRdb ran MiXCR on the 5' RACE reads and lists one entry per CDR3 protein. The sample includes some 1.5 million distinct CDR3 sequences, approximately 39% of them seen just once. Sequenced material: blood. The receptors stem from a woman aged 18-29 years in good health. Each CDR3 is given with its conserved first and last residue. D genes are given only for firm matches. Size values are once, few and many counts, or a class for expanded clones, and some rows have none.

CAISELGVDTEAFF,TGTGCCATCAGTGAGTTGGGGGTGGACACTGAAGCTTTCTTT,.,TRBV10-3,.,TRBJ1-1
CASSLRSGTSGKHEQFF,TGTGCCAGCAGCCTAAGGTCCGGGACTAGCGGGAAGCATGAGCAGTTCTTC,TRBD2,TRBV14,.,TRBJ2-1
CATSDRTSGDNEQFF,TGTGCCACCAGTGACAGGACTAGCGGAGACAATGAGCAGTTCTTC,TRBD2,TRBV24-1,few,TRBJ2-1
CASSLGLKYNEQFF,TGTGCCAGCAGCCTTGGACTAAAATACAATGAGCAGTTCTTC,.,TRBV14,.,TRBJ2-1
CASSEIQGEAEAFF,TGCGCCAGCAGCGAAATACAGGGGGAGGCTGAAGCTTTCTTT,TRBD1,TRBV5-1,few,TRBJ1-1
CASLPPGADTQYF,TGTGCCAGCCTCCCCCCGGGGGCCGATACGCAGTATTTT,.,TRBV7-2,once,TRBJ2-3
CATSRVDTEAFF,TGTGCCACCAGCAGAGTGGACACTGAAGCTTTCTTT,.,TRBV15,few,TRBJ1-1
CASSFWHTTNTGELFF,TGTGCCAGCAGTTTCTGGCACACAACGAACACCGGGGAGCTGTTTTTT,.,TRBV28,.,TRBJ2-2
CASSVDRNNRETQYF,TGTGCCAGCAGTGTGGACAGGAACAACAGGGAGACCCAGTACTTC,TRBD1,TRBV2,.,TRBJ2-5
CASSDGLGADTQYF,TGCGCCAGCAGCGACGGACTAGGCGCAGATACGCAGTATTTT,TRBD2,TRBV4-1,.,TRBJ2-3
CASSGQGDEQFF,TGTGCCAGCAGTGGACAGGGCGATGAGCAGTTCTTC,TRBD1,TRBV12-3/TRBV12-4,.,TRBJ2-1
CASSPSPSGVYNEQFF,TGTGCCAGCAGCCCATCCCCTAGCGGGGTCTACAATGAGCAGTTCTTC,TRBD2,TRBV7-2,.,TRBJ2-1
CASSWEQGARETQYF,TGTGCCAGCAGCTGGGAACAGGGGGCACGGGAGACCCAGTACTTC,TRBD1,TRBV14,.,TRBJ2-5
CATSRDRAVAFF,TGTGCCACCAGCAGAGATCGGGCGGTAGCTTTCTTT,.,TRBV15,.,TRBJ1-1
CASSASQGAYNSPLHF,TGTGCCAGCAGCGCCTCTCAGGGGGCCTATAATTCACCCCTCCACTTT,TRBD1,TRBV9,.,TRBJ1-6
CASSLTSGSTEQFF,TGTGCCAGCAGCTTGACTAGCGGGAGTACTGAGCAGTTCTTC,TRBD2,TRBV5-6,few,TRBJ2-1
CASSLSVGTTDNEQFF,TGTGCCAGCAGCTTATCAGTCGGGACTACAGACAATGAGCAGTTCTTC,TRBD2,TRBV7-9,.,TRBJ2-1
CASSATDRGEAFF,TGTGCCAGCAGTGCCACGGACAGGGGTGAAGCTTTCTTT,TRBD1,TRBV6-1,few,TRBJ1-1
CASSSPLATEAFF,TGTGCCAGCAGCTCACCTTTGGCTACTGAAGCTTTCTTT,.,TRBV3-1,.,TRBJ1-1
CASGSQGYNEQFF,TGTGCCAGCGGATCCCAAGGATACAATGAGCAGTTCTTC,.,TRBV7-2,.,TRBJ2-1
CASSGPGARGEKLFF,TGTGCCAGCAGCGGCCCCGGGGCGAGGGGTGAAAAACTGTTTTTT,.,TRBV9,.,TRBJ1-4
CSAKVIQGAENGYTF,TGCAGTGCTAAAGTGATCCAGGGGGCGGAAAATGGCTACACCTTC,TRBD1,TRBV20-1,many,TRBJ1-2
CASSLAPTGQTQYF,TGTGCCAGCAGCTTAGCTCCGACAGGACAGACCCAGTACTTC,.,TRBV7-2,.,TRBJ2-5
CATSDSPRGRAYNEQYF,TGTGCCACCAGTGATTCGCCTCGGGGGAGGGCCTACAATGAGCAGTACTTC,TRBD2,TRBV24-1,.,TRBJ2-7
CASRGQGTSRDTQYF,TGTGCCAGTAGGGGTCAGGGGACTTCAAGAGATACGCAGTATTTT,.,TRBV11-2,.,TRBJ2-3
CATSDPDGGQARPDTQYF,TGTGCCACCAGTGACCCTGACGGGGGACAGGCACGTCCGGATACGCAGTATTTT,TRBD1,TRBV24-1,.,TRBJ2-3
CASSSSGGLQETQYF,TGTGCCAGCAGCTCGTCGGGAGGCCTCCAAGAGACCCAGTACTTC,TRBD2,TRBV9,.,TRBJ2-5
CASSLLDSEKLFF,TGTGCCAGCAGCTTGCTAGACAGTGAAAAACTGTTTTTT,.,TRBV5-6,.,TRBJ1-4
CASSLAGTGVVGYTF,TGCGCCAGCAGCCTCGCCGGGACAGGAGTCGTCGGCTACACCTTC,TRBD1,TRBV4-3,.,TRBJ1-2
CASVDSYTEAFF,TGTGCCAGCGTGGACAGCTACACTGAAGCTTTCTTT,.,TRBV2,.,TRBJ1-1
CSAQRLAFSSSYEQYF,TGCAGTGCTCAAAGACTAGCCTTCTCGAGCTCCTACGAGCAGTACTTC,TRBD2,TRBV20-1,few,TRBJ2-7
CSALPPRISSYNEQFF,TGCAGTGCTTTACCCCCTAGAATATCATCCTACAATGAGCAGTTCTTC,.,TRBV20-1,.,TRBJ2-1
CASSLIGAGARYEQYF,TGCGCCAGCAGCTTGATAGGAGCAGGGGCGAGATACGAGCAGTACTTC,.,TRBV5-1,.,TRBJ2-7
CASSKTGTSGRDTQYF,TGTGCCAGCAGTAAAACCGGGACTAGCGGTAGGGATACGCAGTATTTT,TRBD2,TRBV6-5,.,TRBJ2-3
CASSKMGDYNEQFF,TGTGCTAGCAGCAAGATGGGAGATTACAATGAGCAGTTCTTC,.,TRBV7-7,.,TRBJ2-1
CASSFRASVETQYF,TGTGCCAGCAGTTTCAGGGCTAGCGTAGAGACCCAGTACTTC,.,TRBV12-3/TRBV12-4,.,TRBJ2-5
CSARISAGDYGYTF,TGCAGTGCTAGAATTTCAGCCGGAGATTATGGCTACACCTTC,.,TRBV20-1,.,TRBJ1-2
CTSSRPASDTQYF,TGCACCAGCAGCCGCCCAGCATCCGATACGCAGTATTTT,.,TRBV4-1,.,TRBJ2-3
CASSLGGGGKPQHF,TGTGCCAGCAGCTTAGGGGGGGGCGGGAAGCCCCAGCATTTT,.,TRBV7-9,.,TRBJ1-5